The rows below give T cell receptor beta chains drawn from one sample of a study of glioma-infiltrating T cells after dendritic cell vaccination. TCRdb's copy holds only in-frame clones and misses some; the assay was immunoSEQ multiplex PCR. The sample records roughly 100,000 clones, more than 80% being singletons. Source: blood, taken before dendritic cell vaccination. The receptor source for this set is a human donor with glioblastoma. The CDR3 runs from the conserved cysteine through the conserved F or W. Each record gives: V gene, clone size, D gene, J gene, CDR3 DNA, CDR3 protein. A D gene is named only where the DNA matches it firmly. Only some rows state a clone size, as once, few, many or a class for expanded clones.

v_call: TRBV11-2
clone_size: once
d_call: TRBD2
j_call: TRBJ2-3
cdr3_nt: TGTGCCAGCAGCTCGTGGACTAGCCTCAGCCCAGATACGCAGTATTTT
cdr3_aa: CASSSWTSLSPDTQYF

v_call: TRBV5-4
clone_size: .
d_call: TRBD1
j_call: TRBJ1-4
cdr3_nt: TGTGCCAGCAGCCCGAAGGGACAGGGTAATGAAAAACTGTTTTTT
cdr3_aa: CASSPKGQGNEKLFF

v_call: TRBV7-9
clone_size: .
d_call: .
j_call: TRBJ2-5
cdr3_nt: TGTGCCAGCAGCTTCCCCTACCAAGAGACCCAGTACTTC
cdr3_aa: CASSFPYQETQYF

v_call: TRBV7-2
clone_size: .
d_call: TRBD2
j_call: TRBJ2-5
cdr3_nt: TGTGCCAGCAGCCGAGGCCCGGGAGGGGAGACCCAGTACTTC
cdr3_aa: CASSRGPGGETQYF

v_call: TRBV6-5
clone_size: .
d_call: TRBD1
j_call: TRBJ2-2
cdr3_nt: TGTGCCAGCAGTTACTTTGGACAGGGAACCGGGGAGCTGTTTTTT
cdr3_aa: CASSYFGQGTGELFF

v_call: TRBV19
clone_size: few
d_call: TRBD2
j_call: TRBJ2-3
cdr3_nt: TGTGCCAGTAGTATTAGCGGGGGGTCCGATACGCAGTATTTT
cdr3_aa: CASSISGGSDTQYF

v_call: TRBV7-9
clone_size: .
d_call: TRBD2
j_call: TRBJ2-7
cdr3_nt: TGTGCCAGCAGCCCCCTAGCGGGGGTGTTCTCCTACGAGCAGTACTTC
cdr3_aa: CASSPLAGVFSYEQYF

v_call: TRBV10-2
clone_size: .
d_call: TRBD2
j_call: TRBJ2-7
cdr3_nt: TGCGCCAGCAGTGAGTCTAGCGGGGTCCGCTACGAGCAGTACTTC
cdr3_aa: CASSESSGVRYEQYF

v_call: TRBV13
clone_size: .
d_call: TRBD2
j_call: TRBJ2-1
cdr3_nt: TGTGCCAGCAGCTACCGGACTAGCGGGGGGGCTTGGGAGCAGTTCTTC
cdr3_aa: CASSYRTSGGAWEQFF

v_call: TRBV6-1
clone_size: .
d_call: .
j_call: TRBJ2-7
cdr3_nt: TGTGCCAGCAGTGAAGGGACTTCCAGCTCCTACGAGCAGTACTTC
cdr3_aa: CASSEGTSSSYEQYF

v_call: TRBV5-1
clone_size: .
d_call: .
j_call: TRBJ1-5
cdr3_nt: TGCGCCAGCAGCTTGGGCGGCTTGGGCAATCAGCCCCAGCATTTT
cdr3_aa: CASSLGGLGNQPQHF

v_call: TRBV5-1
clone_size: .
d_call: .
j_call: TRBJ2-5
cdr3_nt: TGCGCCAGCAGCTTGAGAGGTCGGGAGACCCAGTACTTC
cdr3_aa: CASSLRGRETQYF

v_call: TRBV6-1
clone_size: .
d_call: .
j_call: TRBJ1-3
cdr3_nt: TGTGCCAGCAGTGATTCCCCTTTCAGTGGAAACACCATATATTTT
cdr3_aa: CASSDSPFSGNTIYF

v_call: TRBV13
clone_size: .
d_call: .
j_call: TRBJ2-3
cdr3_nt: TGTGCCGGCAGCTTAGTACCGGGGAATCAGTATTTT
cdr3_aa: CAGSLVPGNQYF

v_call: TRBV19
clone_size: .
d_call: .
j_call: TRBJ2-2
cdr3_nt: TGTGCCAGTAGTGGGAGAACAGGGAATCGGGAGCTGTTTTTT
cdr3_aa: CASSGRTGNRELFF

v_call: TRBV27
clone_size: .
d_call: TRBD2
j_call: TRBJ2-2
cdr3_nt: TGTGCCAGCAGTATTAAGCGGGGGTTTATCGGGGAGCTGTTTTTT
cdr3_aa: CASSIKRGFIGELFF

v_call: TRBV4-1
clone_size: once
d_call: .
j_call: TRBJ2-2
cdr3_nt: TGCGCCAGCAGCCAAGATGGGGGGGGGCTAACCGGGGAGCTGTTTTTT
cdr3_aa: CASSQDGGGLTGELFF

v_call: TRBV4-2
clone_size: .
d_call: TRBD1
j_call: TRBJ1-1
cdr3_nt: TGTGCCAGCAGCCTCGGAGGGGGCCAGAACACTGAAGCTTTCTTT
cdr3_aa: CASSLGGGQNTEAFF

v_call: TRBV6-1
clone_size: .
d_call: .
j_call: TRBJ1-2
cdr3_nt: TGTGCCAGCAGTGAACCGTACAGGATTTTGGCTAACTATGGCTACACCTTC
cdr3_aa: CASSEPYRILANYGYTF

v_call: TRBV4-1
clone_size: .
d_call: .
j_call: TRBJ1-2
cdr3_nt: TGCGCCAGCAGCCAAGAAGGGGCTGGGGCCTATGGCTACACCTTC
cdr3_aa: CASSQEGAGAYGYTF

v_call: TRBV10-2
clone_size: .
d_call: .
j_call: TRBJ2-2
cdr3_nt: TGCGCCAGCAGTGAGGCAGGACAGACCGGGGAGCTGTTTTTT
cdr3_aa: CASSEAGQTGELFF

v_call: TRBV6-5
clone_size: .
d_call: TRBD2
j_call: TRBJ2-7
cdr3_nt: TGTGCCAGCAGTTACCTAGCGGGGAGGCCCTACGAGCAGTACTTC
cdr3_aa: CASSYLAGRPYEQYF

v_call: TRBV27
clone_size: many
d_call: TRBD1
j_call: TRBJ1-2
cdr3_nt: TGTGCCAGCAGCCGGGACAGCGATAACTATGGCTACACCTTC
cdr3_aa: CASSRDSDNYGYTF

v_call: TRBV7-9
clone_size: .
d_call: .
j_call: TRBJ1-1
cdr3_nt: TGTGCCAGCAGCTTAGAAATCGAGACAGCGAACACTGAAGCTTTCTTT
cdr3_aa: CASSLEIETANTEAFF

v_call: TRBV29-1
clone_size: .
d_call: .
j_call: TRBJ2-7
cdr3_nt: TGCAGCGTTGTGGGCCAAACCTACGAGCAGTACTTC
cdr3_aa: CSVVGQTYEQYF

v_call: TRBV5-1
clone_size: .
d_call: TRBD2
j_call: TRBJ2-5
cdr3_nt: TGCGCCAGCAGCTTGGGCGCGTGGGGGGGGCAAGAGACCCAGTACTTC
cdr3_aa: CASSLGAWGGQETQYF

v_call: TRBV6-6
clone_size: .
d_call: .
j_call: TRBJ2-5
cdr3_nt: TGTGCCAGCAGTGACTCCCCAGGGCTAGGGGAGACCCAGTACTTC
cdr3_aa: CASSDSPGLGETQYF

v_call: TRBV5-8
clone_size: .
d_call: .
j_call: TRBJ1-5
cdr3_nt: TGTGCCAGCAGCTTGACAGACAGTGCGAGTCAGCCCCAGCATTTT
cdr3_aa: CASSLTDSASQPQHF

v_call: TRBV30
clone_size: .
d_call: .
j_call: TRBJ1-1
cdr3_nt: TGTGCCTGGAACCAGGGCTGGAACACTGAAGCTTTCTTT
cdr3_aa: CAWNQGWNTEAFF

v_call: TRBV15
clone_size: .
d_call: .
j_call: TRBJ2-6
cdr3_nt: TGTGCCACCAGCAGACAACTAACGGGGATTGGGGCCAACGTCCTGACTTTC
cdr3_aa: CATSRQLTGIGANVLTF

v_call: TRBV2
clone_size: .
d_call: .
j_call: TRBJ1-2
cdr3_nt: TGTGCCAGCGCGGACTTCTCCTACACCTTC
cdr3_aa: CASADFSYTF

v_call: TRBV5-6
clone_size: .
d_call: .
j_call: TRBJ2-7
cdr3_nt: TGTGCCAGCAGCTTGTACATGATAGCATCCTACGAGCAGTACTTC
cdr3_aa: CASSLYMIASYEQYF

v_call: TRBV7-2
clone_size: .
d_call: TRBD1
j_call: TRBJ1-1
cdr3_nt: TGTGCCAGCAGCGCGGGACAGGGGTACTATGAGAACACTGAAGCTTTCTTT
cdr3_aa: CASSAGQGYYENTEAFF